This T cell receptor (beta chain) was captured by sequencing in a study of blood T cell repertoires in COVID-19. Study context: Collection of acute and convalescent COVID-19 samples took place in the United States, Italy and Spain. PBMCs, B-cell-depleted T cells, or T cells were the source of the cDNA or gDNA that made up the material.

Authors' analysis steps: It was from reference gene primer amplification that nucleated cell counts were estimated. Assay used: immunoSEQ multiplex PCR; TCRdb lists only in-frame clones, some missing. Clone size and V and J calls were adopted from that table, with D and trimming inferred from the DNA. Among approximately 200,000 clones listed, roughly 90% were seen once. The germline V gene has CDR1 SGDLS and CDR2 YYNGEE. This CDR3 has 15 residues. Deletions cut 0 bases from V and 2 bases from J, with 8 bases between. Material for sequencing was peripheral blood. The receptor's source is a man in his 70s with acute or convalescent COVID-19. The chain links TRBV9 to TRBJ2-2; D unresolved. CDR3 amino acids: CASSVAAHNTGELFF. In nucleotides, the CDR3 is TGTGCCAGCAGCGTAGCTGCACATAACACCGGGGAGCTGTTTTTT.